Here is one TCR beta chain with its context. In the source study's methods: Estimation of nucleated cell counts was performed using reference gene primer amplification. Using immunoSEQ multiplex PCR, the repertoire was profiled, and TCRdb retains in-frame clones only, with some absent. V and J calls plus clone size are reproduced from that table; the DNA served to infer D and trimming. The repertoire has approximately 170,000 clones, around 72% of them found once; the top ten carry about 3%. Trimming took 6 bases from V and 5 from J, leaving 10 bases between them. The CDR3 is made up of 13 amino acids. CDR1 and CDR2 from the germline V gene are ENHRY and SYGVKD. The data belong to a study of blood T cell repertoires in COVID-19. Study in general: Sample material is recorded as cDNA or gDNA derived from T cells, B-cell-depleted T cells, or PBMCs.

The chain combines TRBV10-3 with TRBJ2-2; TRBD1 is a possible D gene (6 bases). The TCR was taken from a woman of 80 years or more with acute or convalescent COVID-19. Sequenced: peripheral blood. Here the CDR3 reads CAIRWTETGELFF. In nucleotides, the CDR3 is TGTGCCATCAGGTGGACAGAAACCGGGGAGCTGTTTTTT.